This paragraph covers one T cell receptor (beta chain) sequence. The antigen is unknown. The PCR made use of 60 Vbeta and 13 Jbeta primers. The method was immunoSEQ multiplex PCR; TCRdb's version includes in-frame clones alone and lacks a portion of them. The data hold over 110,000 clones, with 82% observed a single time. The length of the CDR3 is 16 residues. Germline V lookup: CDR1 SGHRS, CDR2 YFSETQ. Between the trimmed V and J ends, which lost 0 bases and 1 base, there was a span of 10 bases. This entry comes from a study of cytomegalovirus exposure and HLA in healthy donors. As for the study in general: Roughly four fifths of 300 to 450 genotyped donors fell in the Caucasian-associated ancestry cluster.

The study, taken as a whole, reports: In an earlier analysis, most TCR beta V segments were productive about 87% or about 30% of the time. Analyses of presence and absence presupposed an approximately uniform sequencing depth across donors. Three CMV-associated chains proved CMV antigen-specific in vitro.

The sequence derives from a male donor in good health and CMV-seronegative. The sample consisted of PBMCs. This chain links TRBV5-1 with TRBJ1-4; the D is unclear. CDR3 sequence: CASSLEVTETNEKLFF. Here the CDR3 DNA reads TGCGCCAGCAGCTTGGAAGTTACAGAAACTAATGAAAAACTGTTTTTT.